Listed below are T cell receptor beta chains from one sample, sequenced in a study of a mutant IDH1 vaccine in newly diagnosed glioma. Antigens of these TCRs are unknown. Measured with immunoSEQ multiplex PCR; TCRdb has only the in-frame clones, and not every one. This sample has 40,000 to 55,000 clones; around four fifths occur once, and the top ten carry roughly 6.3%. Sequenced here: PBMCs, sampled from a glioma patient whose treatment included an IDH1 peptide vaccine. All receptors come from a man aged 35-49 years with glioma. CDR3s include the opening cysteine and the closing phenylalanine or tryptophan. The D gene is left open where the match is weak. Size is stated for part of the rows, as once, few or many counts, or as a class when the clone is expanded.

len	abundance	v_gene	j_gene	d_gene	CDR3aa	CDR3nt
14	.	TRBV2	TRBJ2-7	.	CASRTGGLLYEQYF	TGTGCCAGCAGGACGGGGGGCCTCCTTTACGAGCAGTACTTC
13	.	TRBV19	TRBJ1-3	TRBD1	CASSGGNGNTIYF	TGTGCCAGTTCAGGGGGTAATGGAAACACCATATATTTT
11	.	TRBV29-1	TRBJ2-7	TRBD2	CSVGGIYEQYF	TGCAGCGTGGGGGGGATCTACGAGCAGTACTTC
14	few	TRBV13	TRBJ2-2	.	CASSRTRVGGELFF	TGTGCCAGCAGCCGGACCAGGGTGGGCGGGGAGCTGTTTTTT
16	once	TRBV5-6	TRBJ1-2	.	CASSLNKVRGGHGYTF	TGTGCCAGCAGCTTGAATAAGGTACGTGGGGGGCATGGCTACACCTTC
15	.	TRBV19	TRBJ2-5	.	CASSIYRGYQETQYF	TGTGCCAGTAGTATATATAGGGGGTACCAAGAGACCCAGTACTTC
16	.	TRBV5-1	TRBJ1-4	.	CASSTGRGTTNEKLFF	TGCGCCAGCAGCACGGGACGGGGAACAACTAATGAAAAACTGTTTTTT
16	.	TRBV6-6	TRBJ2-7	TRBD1	CASSEFYGTGIYEQYF	TGTGCCAGCAGCGAGTTTTACGGGACAGGGATCTACGAGCAGTACTTC
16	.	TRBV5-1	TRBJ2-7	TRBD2	CASSSGGLAQSHEQYF	TGCGCCAGCAGCTCGGGCGGACTAGCGCAATCCCACGAGCAGTACTTC
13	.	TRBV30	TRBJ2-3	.	CAWSQVSTDTQYF	TGTGCCTGGTCACAGGTTAGCACAGATACGCAGTATTTT
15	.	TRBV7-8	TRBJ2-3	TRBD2	CASSLRGGFTDTQYF	TGTGCCAGCAGCTTACGGGGGGGCTTCACAGATACGCAGTATTTT
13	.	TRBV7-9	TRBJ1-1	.	CASSSQTNTEAFF	TGTGCCAGCAGCTCGCAGACCAACACTGAAGCTTTCTTT
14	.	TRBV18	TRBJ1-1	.	CASSPIQGSTEAFF	TGTGCCAGCTCACCTATTCAGGGGAGCACTGAAGCTTTCTTT
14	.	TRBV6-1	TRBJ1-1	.	CALRDGSLNTEAFF	TGTGCCTTGCGGGACGGATCACTTAACACTGAAGCTTTCTTT
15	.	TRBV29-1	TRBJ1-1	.	CSVRLQGTGNTEAFF	TGCAGCGTTCGCCTACAGGGCACGGGGAACACTGAAGCTTTCTTT
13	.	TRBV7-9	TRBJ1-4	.	CASSLGDRQKLFF	TGTGCCAGCAGCTTAGGAGACAGGCAAAAACTGTTTTTT
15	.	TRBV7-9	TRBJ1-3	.	CASSLGLNVGNTIYF	TGTGCCAGCAGCTTAGGTCTCAATGTGGGAAACACCATATATTTT
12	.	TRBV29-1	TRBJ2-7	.	CSVGRGGWEQYF	TGCAGCGTTGGAAGGGGGGGCTGGGAGCAGTACTTC
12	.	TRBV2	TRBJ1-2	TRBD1	CANWTGGGGYTF	TGTGCCAACTGGACAGGGGGCGGCGGCTACACCTTC
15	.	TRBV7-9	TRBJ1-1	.	CASSLDGQPNTEAFF	TGTGCCAGCAGCTTAGACGGACAGCCGAACACTGAAGCTTTCTTT
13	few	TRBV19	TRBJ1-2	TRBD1	CASSMGQGHGYTF	TGTGCCAGTAGTATGGGACAGGGGCATGGCTACACCTTC
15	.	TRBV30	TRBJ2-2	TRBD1	CAWSTDRVGTGELFF	TGTGCCTGGAGTACCGACAGGGTAGGCACCGGGGAGCTGTTTTTT
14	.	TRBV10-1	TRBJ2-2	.	CASSGPANTGELFF	TGCGCCAGCAGTGGCCCAGCGAACACCGGGGAGCTGTTTTTT
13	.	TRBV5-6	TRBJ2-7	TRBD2	CASSLNPGGEQYF	TGTGCCAGCAGCTTGAATCCGGGAGGCGAGCAGTACTTC
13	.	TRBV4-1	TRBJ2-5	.	CASSQWTKETQYF	TGCGCCAGCAGCCAATGGACGAAAGAGACCCAGTACTTC
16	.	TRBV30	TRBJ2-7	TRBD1	CAWSSVTGGRTYEQYF	TGTGCCTGGAGTTCGGTGACAGGGGGAAGGACCTACGAGCAGTACTTC
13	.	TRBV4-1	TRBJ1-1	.	CASSRLGNTEAFF	TGCGCCAGCAGCCGTCTGGGGAACACTGAAGCTTTCTTT
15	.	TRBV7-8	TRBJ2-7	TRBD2	CASSLESSGYPEQYF	TGTGCCAGCAGCTTAGAATCTAGCGGGTACCCCGAGCAGTACTTC
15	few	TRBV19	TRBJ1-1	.	CASSESGTRNTEAFF	TGTGCCAGTAGCGAATCGGGGACACGGAACACTGAAGCTTTCTTT
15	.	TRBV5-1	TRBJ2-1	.	CASSPQGPSDNEQFF	TGCGCCAGCAGCCCCCAGGGGCCGTCCGACAATGAGCAGTTCTTC
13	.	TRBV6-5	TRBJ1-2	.	CASSRTENYGYTF	TGTGCCAGCAGTCGGACGGAGAACTATGGCTACACCTTC
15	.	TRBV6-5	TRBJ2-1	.	CASSYSPASYNEQFF	TGTGCCAGCAGTTACTCTCCAGCTTCCTACAATGAGCAGTTCTTC
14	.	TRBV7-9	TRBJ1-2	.	CASSSNLLVEGYTF	TGTGCCAGCAGCTCGAACCTTCTCGTGGAGGGCTACACCTTC
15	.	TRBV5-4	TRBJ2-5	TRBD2	CASSPQLAGGETQYF	TGTGCCAGCAGCCCGCAGCTAGCGGGGGGAGAGACCCAGTACTTC
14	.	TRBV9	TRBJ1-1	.	CASSTGTANTEAFF	TGTGCCAGCAGCACCGGGACGGCGAACACTGAAGCTTTCTTT
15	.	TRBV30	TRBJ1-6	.	CAWRGSPGEYSPLHF	TGTGCCTGGAGGGGTTCCCCAGGGGAGTATTCACCCCTCCACTTT
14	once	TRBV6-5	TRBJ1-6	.	CASSAPGRRSPLHF	TGTGCCAGCAGCGCCCCCGGCAGGCGGTCACCCCTCCACTTT
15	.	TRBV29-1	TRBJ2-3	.	CSSGGPGVGTDTQYF	TGCAGCTCAGGAGGCCCAGGAGTGGGGACAGATACGCAGTATTTT
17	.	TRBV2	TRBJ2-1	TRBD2	CASSGGGWGPVYNEQFF	TGTGCCAGCAGTGGGGGGGGTTGGGGACCCGTCTACAATGAGCAGTTCTTC
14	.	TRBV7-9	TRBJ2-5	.	CASSQGSVQETQYF	TGTGCCAGCAGCCAAGGGTCCGTACAAGAGACCCAGTACTTC
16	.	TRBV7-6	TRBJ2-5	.	CASSLGGGGYQETQYF	TGTGCCAGCAGCTTAGGGGGGGGCGGGTACCAAGAGACCCAGTACTTC
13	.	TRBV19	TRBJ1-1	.	CASSIRENTEAFF	TGTGCCAGTAGTATACGGGAGAACACTGAAGCTTTCTTT
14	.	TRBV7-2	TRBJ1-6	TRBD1	CASSYGQGHSPLHF	TGTGCCAGCAGCTATGGACAGGGCCATTCACCCCTCCACTTT
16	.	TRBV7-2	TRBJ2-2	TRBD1	CASSFGQGGGAGELFF	TGTGCCAGCAGCTTCGGACAGGGGGGTGGGGCCGGGGAGCTGTTTTTT
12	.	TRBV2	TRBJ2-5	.	CASTAPRGSQYF	TGTGCCAGCACAGCTCCAAGAGGGTCCCAGTACTTC
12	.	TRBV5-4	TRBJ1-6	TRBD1	CAGGTGSSPLHF	TGTGCCGGCGGGACAGGGAGTTCACCCCTCCACTTT
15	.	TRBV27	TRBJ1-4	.	CASSSYGGQGEKLFF	TGTGCCAGCAGTTCCTACGGGGGGCAGGGGGAAAAACTGTTTTTT
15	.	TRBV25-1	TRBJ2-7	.	CASSVPSGGFGEQYF	TGTGCCAGCAGTGTACCCTCGGGCGGGTTCGGCGAGCAGTACTTC
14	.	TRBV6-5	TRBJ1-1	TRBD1	CASSAGTVNTEAFF	TGTGCCAGCAGTGCCGGGACAGTGAACACTGAAGCTTTCTTT
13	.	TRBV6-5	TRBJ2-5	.	CASSRQTQETQYF	TGTGCCAGCAGTAGGCAGACACAAGAGACCCAGTACTTC
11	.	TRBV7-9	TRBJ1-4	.	CASSGGEKLFF	TGTGCCAGCAGCGGGGGAGAAAAACTGTTTTTT
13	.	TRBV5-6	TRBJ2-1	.	CASSNLAGNEQFF	TGTGCCAGCTCAAACCTCGCGGGCAATGAGCAGTTCTTC
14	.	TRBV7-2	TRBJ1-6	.	CASSLEWSGAPLHF	TGTGCCAGCAGCTTAGAGTGGTCCGGCGCACCCCTCCACTTT
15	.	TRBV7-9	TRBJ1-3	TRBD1	CASSRQGAAGNTIYF	TGTGCCAGCAGCAGACAGGGGGCTGCTGGAAACACCATATATTTT